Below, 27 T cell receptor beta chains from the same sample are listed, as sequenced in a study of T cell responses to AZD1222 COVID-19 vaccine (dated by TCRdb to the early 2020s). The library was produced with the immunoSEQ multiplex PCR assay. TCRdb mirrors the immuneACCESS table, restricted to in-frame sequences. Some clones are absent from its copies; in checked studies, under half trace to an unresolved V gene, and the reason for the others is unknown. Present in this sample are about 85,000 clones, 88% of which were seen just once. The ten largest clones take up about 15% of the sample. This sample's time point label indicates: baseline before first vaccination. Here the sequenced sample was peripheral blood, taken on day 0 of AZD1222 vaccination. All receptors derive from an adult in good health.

The CDR3 coding sequence is TGTGCCATCACCAACCGGGGGGCATCAAACTATGGCTACACCTTC. Protein product: CAITNRGASNYGYTF. This sequence joins TRBV10-3 and TRBJ1-2; D might be TRBD1 (6 bases). The CDR3 consists of 15 residues. From germline, CDR1 is ENHRY and CDR2 SYGVKD. Trimming took off 7 bases at V and 2 bases at J, with 17 bases between the two ends.

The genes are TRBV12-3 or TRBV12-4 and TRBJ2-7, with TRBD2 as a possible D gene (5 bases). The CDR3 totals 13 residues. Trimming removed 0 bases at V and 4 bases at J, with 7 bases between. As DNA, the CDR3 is TGTGCCAGCAGTTTAGCGACTACTTACGAGCAGTACTTC. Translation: CASSLATTYEQYF.

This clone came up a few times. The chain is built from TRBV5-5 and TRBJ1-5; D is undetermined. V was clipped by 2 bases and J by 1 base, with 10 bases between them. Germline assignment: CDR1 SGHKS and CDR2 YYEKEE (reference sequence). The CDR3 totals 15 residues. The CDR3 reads CASSFSPQSNQPQHF. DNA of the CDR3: TGTGCCAGCAGCTTTAGTCCGCAGAGCAATCAGCCCCAGCATTTT.

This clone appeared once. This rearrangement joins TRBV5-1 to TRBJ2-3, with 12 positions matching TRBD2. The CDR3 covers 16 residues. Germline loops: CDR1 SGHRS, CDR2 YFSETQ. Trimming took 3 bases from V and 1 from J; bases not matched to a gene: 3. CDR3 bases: TGCGCCAGCAGCTCATGGACTAGCGGGGGCACAGATACGCAGTATTTT. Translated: CASSSWTSGGTDTQYF.

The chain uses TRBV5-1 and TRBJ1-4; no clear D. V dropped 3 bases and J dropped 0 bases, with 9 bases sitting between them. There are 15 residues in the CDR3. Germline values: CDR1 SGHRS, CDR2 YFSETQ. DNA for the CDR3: TGCGCCAGCAGCTACCGGGTAGCAACTAATGAAAAACTGTTTTTT. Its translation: CASSYRVATNEKLFF. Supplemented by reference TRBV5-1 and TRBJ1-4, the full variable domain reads KAGVTQTPRYLIKTRGQQVTLSCSPISGHRSVSWYQQTPGQGLQFLFEYFSETQRNKGNFPGRFSGRQFSNSRSEMNVSTLELGDSALYLCASSYRVATNEKLFFGSGTQLSVL.

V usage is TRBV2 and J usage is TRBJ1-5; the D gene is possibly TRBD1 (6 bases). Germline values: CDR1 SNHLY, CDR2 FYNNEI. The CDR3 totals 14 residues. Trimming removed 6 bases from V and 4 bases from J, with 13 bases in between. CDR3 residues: CASSESGANQPQHF. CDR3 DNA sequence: TGTGCCAGCAGCGAATCGGGGGCAAATCAGCCCCAGCATTTT.

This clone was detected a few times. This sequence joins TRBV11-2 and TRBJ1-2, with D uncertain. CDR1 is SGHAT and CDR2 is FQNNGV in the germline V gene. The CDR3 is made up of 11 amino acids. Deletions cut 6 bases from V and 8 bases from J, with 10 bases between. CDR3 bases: TGTGCCAGCAGTCATCGTCGGGGCTACACCTTC. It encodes CASSHRRGYTF. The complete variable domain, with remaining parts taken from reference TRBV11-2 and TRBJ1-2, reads EAGVAQSPRYKIIEKRQSVAFWCNPISGHATLYWYQQILGQGPKLLIQFQNNGVVDDSQLPKDRFSAERLKGVDSTLKIQPAKLEDSAVYLCASSHRRGYTFGSGTRLTVV.

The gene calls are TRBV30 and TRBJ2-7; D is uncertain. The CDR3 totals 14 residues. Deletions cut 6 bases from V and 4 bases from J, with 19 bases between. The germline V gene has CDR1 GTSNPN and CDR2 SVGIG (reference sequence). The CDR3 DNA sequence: TGTGCCTGTTCCCAGATAGGGTTCGGGTACGAGCAGTACTTC. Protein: CACSQIGFGYEQYF.

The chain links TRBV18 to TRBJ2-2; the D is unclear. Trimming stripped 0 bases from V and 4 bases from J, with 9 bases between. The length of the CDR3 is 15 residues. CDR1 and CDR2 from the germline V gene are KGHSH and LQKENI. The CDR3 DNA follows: TGTGCCAGCTCACCACCGAGTAGCCGCACCGGGGAGCTGTTTTTT. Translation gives CASSPPSSRTGELFF.

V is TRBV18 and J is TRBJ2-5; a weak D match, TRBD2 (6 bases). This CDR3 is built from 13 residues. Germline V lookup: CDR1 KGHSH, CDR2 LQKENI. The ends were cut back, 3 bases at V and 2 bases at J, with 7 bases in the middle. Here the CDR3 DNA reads TGTGCCAGCTCACCGGGACTGCAAGAGACCCAGTACTTC. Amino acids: CASSPGLQETQYF.

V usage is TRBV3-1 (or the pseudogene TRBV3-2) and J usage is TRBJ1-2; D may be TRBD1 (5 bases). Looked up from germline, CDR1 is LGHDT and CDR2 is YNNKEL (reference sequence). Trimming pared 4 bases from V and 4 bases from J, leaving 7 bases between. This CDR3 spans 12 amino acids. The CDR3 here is CASSLDSYGYTF. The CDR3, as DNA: TGTGCCAGCAGCCTAGACAGCTATGGCTACACCTTC.

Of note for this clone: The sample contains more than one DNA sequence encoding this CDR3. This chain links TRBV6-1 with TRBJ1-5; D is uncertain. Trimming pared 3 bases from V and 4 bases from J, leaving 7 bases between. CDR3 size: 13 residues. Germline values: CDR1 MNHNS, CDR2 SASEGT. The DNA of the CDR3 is TGTGCCAGCAGTGACAGGCTTAATCAGCCCCAGCATTTT. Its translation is CASSDRLNQPQHF.

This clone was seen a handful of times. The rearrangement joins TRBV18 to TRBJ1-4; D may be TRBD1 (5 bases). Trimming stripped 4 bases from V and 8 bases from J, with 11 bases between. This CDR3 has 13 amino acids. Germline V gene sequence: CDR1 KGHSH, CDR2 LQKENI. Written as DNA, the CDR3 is TGTGCCAGCTCACTAACGGGGCCAGAAAAACTGTTTTTT. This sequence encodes CASSLTGPEKLFF.

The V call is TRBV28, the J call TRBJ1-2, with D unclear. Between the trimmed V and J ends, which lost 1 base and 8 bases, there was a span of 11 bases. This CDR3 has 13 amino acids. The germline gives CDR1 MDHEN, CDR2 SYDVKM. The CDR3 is CASSLLGIRGYTF. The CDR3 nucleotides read TGTGCCAGCAGTTTATTAGGTATTAGGGGCTACACCTTC.

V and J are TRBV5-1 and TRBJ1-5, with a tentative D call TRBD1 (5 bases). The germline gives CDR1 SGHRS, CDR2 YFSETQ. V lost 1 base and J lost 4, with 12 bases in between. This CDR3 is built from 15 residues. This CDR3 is CASSLSGGNNQPQHF. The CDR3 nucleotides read TGCGCCAGCAGCTTGAGCGGGGGAAATAATCAGCCCCAGCATTTT.

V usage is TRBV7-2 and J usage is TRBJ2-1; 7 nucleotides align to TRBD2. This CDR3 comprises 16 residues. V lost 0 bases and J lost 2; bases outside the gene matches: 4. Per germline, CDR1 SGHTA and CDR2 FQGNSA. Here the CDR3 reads CASSLAAGRPYNEQFF. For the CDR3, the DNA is TGTGCCAGCAGCTTAGCAGCCGGGAGGCCCTACAATGAGCAGTTCTTC. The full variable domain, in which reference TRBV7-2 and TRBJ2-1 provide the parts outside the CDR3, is GAGVSQSPSNKVTEKGKDVELRCDPISGHTALYWYRQSLGQGLEFLIYFQGNSAPDKSGLPSDRFSAERTGGSVSTLTIQRTQQEDSAVYLCASSLAAGRPYNEQFFGPGTRLTVL.

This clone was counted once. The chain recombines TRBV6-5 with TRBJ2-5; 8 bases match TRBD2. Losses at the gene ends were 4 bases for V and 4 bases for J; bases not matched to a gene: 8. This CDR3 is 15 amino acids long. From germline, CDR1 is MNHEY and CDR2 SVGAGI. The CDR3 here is CASSFRGLARETQYF. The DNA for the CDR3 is TGTGCCAGCAGTTTTCGAGGACTAGCTCGAGAGACCCAGTACTTC.

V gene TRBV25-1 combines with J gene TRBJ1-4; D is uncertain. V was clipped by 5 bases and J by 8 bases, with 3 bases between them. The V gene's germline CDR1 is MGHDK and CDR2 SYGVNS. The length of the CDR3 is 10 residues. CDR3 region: CASSREKLFF. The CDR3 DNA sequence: TGTGCCAGCAGTCGCGAAAAACTGTTTTTT.

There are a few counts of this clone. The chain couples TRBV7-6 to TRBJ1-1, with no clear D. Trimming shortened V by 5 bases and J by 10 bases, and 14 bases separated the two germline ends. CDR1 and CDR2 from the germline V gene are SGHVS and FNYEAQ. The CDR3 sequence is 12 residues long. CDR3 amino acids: CASSPQELLAFF. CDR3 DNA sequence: TGTGCCAGCAGCCCCCAGGAATTGTTAGCTTTCTTT.

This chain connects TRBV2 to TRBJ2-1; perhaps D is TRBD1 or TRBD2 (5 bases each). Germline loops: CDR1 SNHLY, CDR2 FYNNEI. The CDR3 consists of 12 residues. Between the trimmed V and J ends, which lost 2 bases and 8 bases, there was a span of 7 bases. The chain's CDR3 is CASSEQGHEQFF. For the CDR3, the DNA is TGTGCCAGCAGTGAACAGGGACATGAGCAGTTCTTC.

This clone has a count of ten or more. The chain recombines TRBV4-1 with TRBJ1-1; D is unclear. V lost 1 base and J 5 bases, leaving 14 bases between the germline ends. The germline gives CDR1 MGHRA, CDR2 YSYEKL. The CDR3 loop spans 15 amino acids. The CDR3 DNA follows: TGCGCCAGCAGCCAAGGTATGGTCCTAGGTACTGAAGCTTTCTTT. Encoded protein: CASSQGMVLGTEAFF.

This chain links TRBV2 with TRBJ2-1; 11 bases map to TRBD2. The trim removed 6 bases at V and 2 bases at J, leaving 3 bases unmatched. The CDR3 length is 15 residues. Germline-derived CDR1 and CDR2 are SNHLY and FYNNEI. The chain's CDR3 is CASRRTSGPYNEQFF. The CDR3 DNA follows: TGTGCCAGCAGGAGGACTAGCGGGCCCTACAATGAGCAGTTCTTC.

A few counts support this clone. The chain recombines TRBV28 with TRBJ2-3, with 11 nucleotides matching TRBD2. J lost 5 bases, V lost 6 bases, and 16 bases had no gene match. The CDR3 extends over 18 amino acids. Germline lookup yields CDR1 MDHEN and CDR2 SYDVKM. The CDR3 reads CASSLYPGTSGEGDTQYF. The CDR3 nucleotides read TGTGCCAGCAGCCTCTACCCCGGGACTAGCGGCGAGGGAGATACGCAGTATTTT.

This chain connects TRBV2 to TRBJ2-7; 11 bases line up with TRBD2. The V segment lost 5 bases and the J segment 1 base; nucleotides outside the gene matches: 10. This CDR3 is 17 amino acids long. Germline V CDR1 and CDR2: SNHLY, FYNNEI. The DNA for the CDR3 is TGTGCCAGCAGTCTCTCGACTAGCGGGAAATTGTCCTACGAGCAGTACTTC. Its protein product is CASSLSTSGKLSYEQYF.

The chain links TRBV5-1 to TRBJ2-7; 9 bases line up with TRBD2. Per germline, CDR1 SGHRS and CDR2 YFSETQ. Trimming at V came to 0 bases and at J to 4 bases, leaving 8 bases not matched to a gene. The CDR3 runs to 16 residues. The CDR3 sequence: CASSLEISGGSYEQYF. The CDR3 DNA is TGCGCCAGCAGCTTGGAGATTAGCGGGGGATCGTACGAGCAGTACTTC.

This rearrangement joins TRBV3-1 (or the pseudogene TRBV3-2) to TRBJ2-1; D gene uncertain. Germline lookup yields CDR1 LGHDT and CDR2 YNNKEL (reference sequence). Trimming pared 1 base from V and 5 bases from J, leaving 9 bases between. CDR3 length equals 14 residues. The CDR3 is CASSQVSAHNEQFF. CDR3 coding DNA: TGTGCCAGCAGCCAAGTGTCGGCTCACAATGAGCAGTTCTTC.

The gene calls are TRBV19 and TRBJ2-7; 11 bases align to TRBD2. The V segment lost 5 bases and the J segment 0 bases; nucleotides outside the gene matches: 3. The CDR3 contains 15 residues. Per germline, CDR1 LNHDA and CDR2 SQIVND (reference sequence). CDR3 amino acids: CASSRGTSGSYEQYF. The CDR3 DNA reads TGTGCCAGTAGTCGTGGGACTAGCGGCTCCTACGAGCAGTACTTC.